This section outlines one TCR beta chain sequence together with its context. The entry originates in a study of blood T cells in healthy people across ages. It was with a sample-barcoded 5' primer and a J-beta primer mix that a second PCR of roughly 7 to 12 cycles was run. TCRdb processed the 5' RACE reads anew with MiXCR; each CDR3 protein has one entry. The sample has around 520,000 distinct CDR3 sequences, about 27% seen once. This same sample was also part of a study on T cells of mothers and their children.

This clonotype was obtained from a boy younger than 10 in good health. Sequencing was done on a sample of blood.

This CDR3 reads CASSPTTSGRGYF. Here the CDR3 DNA reads TGTGCCAGTAGCCCAACGACTAGCGGGAGAGGGTACTTC. J is TRBJ2-5 and V is TRBV19; 12 nucleotides line up with TRBD2. J gave up 13 bases and V 6 bases, and 9 bases lay outside the gene matches. Germline loops: CDR1 LNHDA, CDR2 SQIVND (reference sequence). The CDR3 covers 13 residues.